Reported below is one T cell receptor beta chain. The sample comes from a study of blood T cell repertoires in COVID-19. Study in general: Acute and convalescent COVID-19 specimens originated in the United States, Italy and Spain. Sample material is recorded as cDNA or gDNA derived from T cells, B-cell-depleted T cells, or PBMCs.

Methods used by the authors: Cell counts per sample came from amplifying reference gene primers. The table came from immunoSEQ multiplex PCR; TCRdb's copy has only in-frame clones and leaves some out. The V and J calls and the clone size are those of that table, but D and trimming were determined from the DNA. The sample carries hundreds of thousands of clones, 70% to 90% recorded once. The length of the CDR3 is 15 residues. The TCR originated in a man aged 35 to 55 with acute or convalescent COVID-19. The sequencing input was peripheral blood. The rearrangement uses TRBV21-1 and TRBJ1-3; the DNA was not compared with TRBD1, the D call given in the table. TRBV21-1 is labeled a pseudogene. The chain's CDR3 is CASSATVLSGNTIYF. CDR3 coding DNA: TGTGCCAGCAGCGCGACAGTGCTCTCTGGAAACACCATATATTTT.